This T cell receptor beta chain was identified in a study of blood T cell repertoires in COVID-19. For the study at large: Material from acute and convalescent COVID-19 was sourced from the United States, Italy and Spain.

Clones were sequenced by immunoSEQ multiplex PCR, and TCRdb holds only the in-frame ones, with some missing. The table records a few hundred thousand clones, more than 75% of them present only once. This receptor was obtained from a woman in her 50s who had recovered from COVID-19. The sample taken for sequencing was peripheral blood.

CDR3 sequence (DNA): TGCGCCAGCAGCTTCGTCCCCCCGGGACAGGGGGCTGAAAAACTGTTTTTT. Translating gives CASSFVPPGQGAEKLFF. The chain combines TRBV5-1 with TRBJ1-4; 12 bases map to TRBD1. This CDR3 is 17 amino acids long. CDR1 SGHRS and CDR2 YFSETQ come from the germline V gene. V lost 2 bases to trimming and J lost 7 bases; unmatched junction nucleotides: 9.